The 26 T cell receptor beta chains below were found in one sample sequenced in a study of blood T cell repertoires in COVID-19. Clones were sequenced by immunoSEQ multiplex PCR, and TCRdb holds only the in-frame ones, with some missing. The sample shows roughly 100,000 clones, roughly 88% of them seen only once. Sequencing was done on a sample of peripheral blood. All receptors derive from an elderly man with acute or convalescent COVID-19.

The rearrangement links TRBV27 to TRBJ2-1; a weak D match, TRBD1 (6 bases). Trimming cost V 6 bases and J 1 base, with 13 bases left between them. The germline CDR1 and CDR2 sequences are MNHEY and SMNVEV (reference sequence). The CDR3 has 15 residues. CDR3: CASSPDSDSYNEQFF. As DNA, the CDR3 is TGTGCCAGCAGCCCGGACAGCGATTCCTACAATGAGCAGTTCTTC.

This chain links TRBV24-1 with TRBJ1-5; D is possibly TRBD1 (5 bases). This CDR3 spans 13 amino acids. The V end lost 5 bases, the J end lost 4 bases, and 8 bases lay between the germline ends. Germline V gene sequence: CDR1 KGHDR, CDR2 SFDVKD. As DNA, the CDR3 is TGTGCCACCAGTGTGGCAGGGAATCAGCCCCAGCATTTT. This translates into CATSVAGNQPQHF.

The rearrangement uses TRBV6-5 and TRBJ2-5; a possible D gene is TRBD1 (5 bases). This CDR3 has 12 amino acids. In germline, CDR1 is MNHEY, CDR2 SVGAGI. Trimming took 6 bases from V and 4 from J, leaving 9 bases between them. The chain's CDR3 is CASSRVGETQYF. The CDR3 DNA follows: TGTGCCAGCAGCAGGGTTGGAGAGACCCAGTACTTC.

The V gene is TRBV5-1, the J gene TRBJ1-2, with 7 positions matching TRBD1. J was trimmed by 8 bases and V by 0 bases; bases with no gene match: 4. The germline V gene has CDR1 SGHRS and CDR2 YFSETQ. The CDR3 runs to 13 residues. The CDR3 DNA reads TGCGCCAGCAGCTTGGAACAGGGGAGCGGCTACACCTTC. Protein product: CASSLEQGSGYTF.

This clone has just one count. This sequence joins TRBV18 and TRBJ1-4, with D possibly being TRBD1 (6 bases). This CDR3 comprises 13 residues. Germline V gene sequence: CDR1 KGHSH, CDR2 LQKENI. V lost 2 bases to trimming and J lost 8 bases, with 9 bases between them. The CDR3 DNA reads TGTGCCAGCTCACCAAACAGGGAGGAAAAACTGTTTTTT. It specifies CASSPNREEKLFF.

In its sample, this clone was seen once. V gene TRBV3-1 (or the pseudogene TRBV3-2) combines with J gene TRBJ2-5; 7 nucleotides agree with TRBD2. The CDR3 is 14 amino acids. V lost 6 bases, J lost 5 bases, and 9 bases stayed unmatched. Germline V gene data show CDR1 as LGHDT and CDR2 as YNNKEL (reference sequence). The CDR3 DNA reads TGTGCCAGCAGTACCACGGGGGGATGGGAGACCCAGTACTTC. It encodes CASSTTGGWETQYF.

The chain couples TRBV3-1 (or the pseudogene TRBV3-2) to TRBJ1-5; a possible D gene is TRBD1 (5 bases). Looked up from germline, CDR1 is LGHDT and CDR2 is YNNKEL (reference sequence). With 6 bases removed from V and 4 bases from J, the gap between germline ends came to 16 bases. The CDR3 extends over 15 amino acids. CDR3 DNA sequence: TGTGCCAGCAGTCTGCGGGGGTCGGAGAATCAGCCCCAGCATTTT. Its translation is CASSLRGSENQPQHF.

V and J are TRBV7-6 and TRBJ2-7, with 9 bases aligning to TRBD2. After removal of 1 base from V and 0 bases from J, the junction contained 4 bases not matched to a gene. The CDR3 extends over 16 amino acids. The germline V gene encodes CDR1 SGHVS and CDR2 FNYEAQ. In DNA form, the CDR3 reads TGTGCCAGCAGCTTAGTTGCGGGGGGGAGCTCCTACGAGCAGTACTTC. It is translated as CASSLVAGGSSYEQYF.

J is TRBJ1-5 and V is TRBV6-6; no reliable D call. Trimming cost V 2 bases and J 0 bases, with 8 bases left between them. Germline assignment: CDR1 MNHNY and CDR2 SVGAGI (reference sequence). This CDR3 region has 15 residues. The CDR3 is CASSYTAYSNQPQHF. DNA of the CDR3: TGTGCCAGCAGTTACACCGCGTATAGCAATCAGCCCCAGCATTTT.

This chain joins TRBV29-1 and TRBJ2-5; D is possibly TRBD2 (6 bases). With 7 bases removed from V and 4 bases from J, the gap between germline ends came to 19 bases. This CDR3 is built from 14 residues. Germline loops: CDR1 SQVTM, CDR2 ANQGSEA. The CDR3 sequence is CSGGERTKRETQYF. Here the CDR3 DNA reads TGCAGCGGTGGCGAGAGGACTAAGCGAGAGACCCAGTACTTC.

CDR3 bases: TGTGCCAGTTCGGACGGACAGGGTGAAGCTTTCTTT. Translating it yields CASSDGQGEAFF. This sequence joins TRBV19 and TRBJ1-1, with TRBD1 identical over 8 bases. The CDR3 spans 12 residues. Germline loops: CDR1 LNHDA, CDR2 SQIVND (reference sequence). After removal of 8 bases from V and 7 bases from J, the junction contained 6 bases not matched to a gene.

The V and J genes are TRBV4-1 and TRBJ2-5; TRBD1 aligns across 9 bases. This CDR3 contains 14 residues. Germline V gives CDR1 MGHRA, CDR2 YSYEKL. The trim removed 3 bases at V and 4 bases at J, leaving 3 bases unmatched. The CDR3 DNA sequence: TGCGCCAGCAGCCACGGACAGGGGATAGAGACCCAGTACTTC. Its translation: CASSHGQGIETQYF.

The chain recombines TRBV11-2 with TRBJ1-2; TRBD1 agrees at 9 bases. This CDR3 is 16 amino acids long. V shed 5 bases and J 3 bases; nucleotides not matched to a gene: 10. The germline gives CDR1 SGHAT, CDR2 FQNNGV. The CDR3 protein is CASSPPDRGGDYGYTF. In DNA, the CDR3 is TGTGCCAGCAGCCCACCGGACAGGGGCGGAGACTATGGCTACACCTTC. Variable domain in full (rest from reference TRBV11-2 and TRBJ1-2): EAGVAQSPRYKIIEKRQSVAFWCNPISGHATLYWYQQILGQGPKLLIQFQNNGVVDDSQLPKDRFSAERLKGVDSTLKIQPAKLEDSAVYLCASSPPDRGGDYGYTFGSGTRLTVV.

The chain has TRBV19 and TRBJ1-5, with D unresolved. Germline V gives CDR1 LNHDA, CDR2 SQIVND (reference sequence). The CDR3 is 14 residues long. The V and J ends lost 1 base and 5 bases respectively, with 9 bases between them. The CDR3 DNA reads TGTGCCAGTAGTATAGGTTTCGGAGATCAGCCCCAGCATTTT. It yields the protein CASSIGFGDQPQHF. The full variable domain, completed using reference TRBV19 and TRBJ1-5, is DGGITQSPKYLFRKEGQNVTLSCEQNLNHDAMYWYRQDPGQGLRLIYYSQIVNDFQKGDIAEGYSVSREKKESFPLTVTSAQKNPTAFYLCASSIGFGDQPQHFGDGTRLSIL.

The chain uses TRBV28 and TRBJ1-2; D is undetermined. Germline assignment: CDR1 MDHEN and CDR2 SYDVKM. The CDR3 sequence is 13 residues long. V lost 1 base, J lost 4 bases, and 7 bases lay in between. The DNA of the CDR3 is TGTGCCAGCAGTTTATCAGTCGCCTATGGCTACACCTTC. Protein: CASSLSVAYGYTF.

V and J are TRBV6-2 or TRBV6-3 and TRBJ2-7, with a possible D match to TRBD2 (6 bases). Between the trimmed V and J ends, which lost 0 bases and 0 bases, there was a span of 15 bases. The CDR3 length is 17 residues. The germline CDR1 and CDR2 sequences are MNHEY and SVGEGT. CDR3 in DNA: TGTGCCAGCAGTTACTCCATCGGGAGCCACATCTCCTACGAGCAGTACTTC. It is translated as CASSYSIGSHISYEQYF.

The V call is TRBV2, the J call TRBJ2-6; TRBD1 matches at 7 bases. Germline V lookup: CDR1 SNHLY, CDR2 FYNNEI. The CDR3 loop spans 15 amino acids. J was trimmed by 2 bases and V by 2 bases; bases with no gene match: 0. CDR3 sequence: CASSEQGAGANVLTF. The CDR3 bases are TGTGCCAGCAGTGAACAGGGGGCTGGGGCCAACGTCCTGACTTTC.

The genes are TRBV2 and TRBJ2-1; 12 bases match TRBD2. The length of the CDR3 is 16 residues. V lost 5 bases to trimming and J lost 8 bases; unmatched junction nucleotides: 10. Germline V CDR1 and CDR2: SNHLY, FYNNEI. The CDR3 is CASSPRLAGGQDEQFF. As DNA, the CDR3 is TGTGCCAGCAGTCCCCGGCTAGCGGGGGGGCAGGATGAGCAGTTCTTC.

The rearrangement links TRBV11-2 to TRBJ1-2; 11 bases match TRBD1. V dropped 5 bases and J dropped 4; count of bases not matched to a gene: 6. The CDR3 contains 15 residues. Looked up from germline, CDR1 is SGHAT and CDR2 is FQNNGV. CDR3 residues: CASSPGTGGFYGYTF. The CDR3 bases are TGTGCCAGCAGCCCCGGGACAGGGGGGTTCTATGGCTACACCTTC.

The V gene is TRBV12-3 or TRBV12-4, the J gene TRBJ2-3; weak D call: TRBD2 (6 bases). Trimming removed 10 bases from V and 3 bases from J, with 14 bases in between. There are 13 residues in the CDR3. The CDR3 region has the DNA TGTGCCACCCGGGAGAGGGGTACAGATACGCAGTATTTT. As protein: CATRERGTDTQYF.

The chain is built from TRBV5-4 and TRBJ2-1; TRBD2 might be the D (6 bases). This CDR3 is 15 amino acids long. V gave up 0 bases and J gave up 5 bases, with 12 bases separating them. CDR1 is SGHNT and CDR2 is YYREEE in the germline V gene (reference sequence). The CDR3 DNA reads as TGTGCCAGCAGCTTGGTTCGGGGAGGTAACAATGAGCAGTTCTTC. Translating gives CASSLVRGGNNEQFF.

CDR3: CASSQGLAASSYEQYF. CDR3 coding DNA: TGCGCCAGCAGCCAAGGCTTAGCGGCAAGCTCCTACGAGCAGTACTTC. This chain connects TRBV4-1 to TRBJ2-7, with D tentatively TRBD2 (6 bases). The CDR3 consists of 16 residues. Deletions cut 1 base from V and 0 bases from J, with 13 bases between. CDR1 and CDR2 (germline): MGHRA, YSYEKL.

The chain uses TRBV9 and TRBJ2-1; 9 bases line up with TRBD2. Trimming removed 0 bases from V and 6 bases from J; junction bases left unmatched: 4. This CDR3 has 15 amino acids. Germline loops: CDR1 SGDLS, CDR2 YYNGEE. This chain's CDR3 is CASSVALAGLNEQFF. DNA of the CDR3: TGTGCCAGCAGCGTAGCCCTAGCGGGACTCAATGAGCAGTTCTTC.

V usage is TRBV24-1 and J usage is TRBJ2-3; tentatively, D is TRBD2 (5 bases). The CDR3 runs to 15 residues. Trimming stripped 5 bases from V and 0 bases from J, with 11 bases between. Per germline, CDR1 KGHDR and CDR2 SFDVKD. This chain's CDR3 is CATSVKRGSTDTQYF. The CDR3 region has the DNA TGTGCCACCAGTGTTAAGCGAGGGAGCACAGATACGCAGTATTTT.

This chain links TRBV30 with TRBJ2-3, with D perhaps TRBD1 (5 bases). CDR1 is GTSNPN and CDR2 is SVGIG in the germline V gene (reference sequence). V was shortened by 4 bases and J by 3 bases, with 8 bases between the two germline ends. CDR3 size: 12 residues. CDR3 in amino acids: CAWTQGTDTQYF. The CDR3 DNA sequence: TGTGCCTGGACTCAGGGAACAGATACGCAGTATTTT.

The chain is built from TRBV4-3 and TRBJ2-1, with D maybe TRBD2 (6 bases). Between the trimmed V and J ends, which lost 4 bases and 4 bases, there was a span of 14 bases. The length of the CDR3 is 15 residues. Germline V gene data show CDR1 as LGHNA and CDR2 as YSLEER. CDR3 amino acids: CASSLSTGTYNEQFF. Here the CDR3 DNA reads TGCGCCAGCAGCCTATCTACCGGGACTTACAATGAGCAGTTCTTC.